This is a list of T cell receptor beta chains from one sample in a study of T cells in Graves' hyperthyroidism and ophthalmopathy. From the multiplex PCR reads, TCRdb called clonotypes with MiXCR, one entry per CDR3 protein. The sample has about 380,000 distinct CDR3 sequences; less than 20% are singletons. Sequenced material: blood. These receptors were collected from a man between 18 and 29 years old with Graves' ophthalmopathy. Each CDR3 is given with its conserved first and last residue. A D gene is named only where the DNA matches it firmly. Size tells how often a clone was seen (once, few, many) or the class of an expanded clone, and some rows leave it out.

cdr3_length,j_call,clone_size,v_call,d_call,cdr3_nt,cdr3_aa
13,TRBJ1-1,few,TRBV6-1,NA,TGTGCCAGCAGATCGGGGCAGAACACTGAAGCTTTCTTT,CASRSGQNTEAFF
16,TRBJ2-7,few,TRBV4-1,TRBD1,TGCGCCAGCAGCCAAGGGGGGACAGGAGTCCAGTACGAGCAGTACTTC,CASSQGGTGVQYEQYF
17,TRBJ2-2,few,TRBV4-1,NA,TGCGCCAGCAGCCAAGAGCGGAACTTTCCGAACACCGGGGAGCTGTTTTTT,CASSQERNFPNTGELFF
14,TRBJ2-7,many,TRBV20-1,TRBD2,TGCAGTGCTAGAGAACCGGGGGGAGAGGGCGAGCAGTACTTC,CSAREPGGEGEQYF
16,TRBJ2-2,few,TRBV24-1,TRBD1,TGTGCCACCAGTGATGCCGGACAGGGGCTGACCGGGGAGCTGTTTTTT,CATSDAGQGLTGELFF
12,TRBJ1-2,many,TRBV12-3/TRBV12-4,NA,TGTGCCAGCAGTTTAGCTAACTATGGCTACACCTTC,CASSLANYGYTF
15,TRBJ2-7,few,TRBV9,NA,TGTGCCAGCAGCGTAGGTACAGGGCCAACCTACGAGCAGTACTTC,CASSVGTGPTYEQYF
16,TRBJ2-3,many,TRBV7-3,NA,TGTGCCAGCAGCTCCTCTGGACTGGCTAGCACAGATACGCAGTATTTT,CASSSSGLASTDTQYF
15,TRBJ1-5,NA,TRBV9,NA,TGTGCCAGCAGCGTGGCAGGCCTTAGCAATCAGCCCCAGCATTTT,CASSVAGLSNQPQHF
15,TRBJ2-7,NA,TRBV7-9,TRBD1,TGTGCCAGCAGCTCGGCCGGACAGGGGGGATACGAGCAGTACTTC,CASSSAGQGGYEQYF
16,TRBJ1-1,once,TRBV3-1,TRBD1,TGTGCCAGCAGCGCCGGGCAGGGGGCTTGGAACACTGAAGCTTTCTTT,CASSAGQGAWNTEAFF
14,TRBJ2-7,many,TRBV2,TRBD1,TGTGCCAGCAGTCTACAGGGGATCTCCTACGAGCAGTACTTC,CASSLQGISYEQYF
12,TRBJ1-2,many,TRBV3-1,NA,TGTGCCAGCGGGTATAAAGGGGACGGCTACACCTTC,CASGYKGDGYTF
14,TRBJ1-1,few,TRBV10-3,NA,TGTGCCATCAGGCAACCGGACAGCACACTTGAAGCTTTCTTT,CAIRQPDSTLEAFF
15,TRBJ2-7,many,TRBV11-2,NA,TGTGCCAGCAGCTTAGTAGGTGGGGGGCCCATCGAGCAGTACTTC,CASSLVGGGPIEQYF
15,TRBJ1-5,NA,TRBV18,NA,TGTGCCAGCTCCCGCCTGGCGGATAGCAATCAGCCCCAGCATTTT,CASSRLADSNQPQHF
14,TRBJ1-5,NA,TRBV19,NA,TGTGCCAGTACAGGGGAACGTAGCAATCAGCCCCAGCATTTT,CASTGERSNQPQHF
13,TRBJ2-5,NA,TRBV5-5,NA,TGTGCCAGCGAGCCAACGTACCAAGAGACCCAGTACTTC,CASEPTYQETQYF
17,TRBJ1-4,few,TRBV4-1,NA,TGCGCCAGCAGCCAGCTGGACAGTCCGTACTTTAATGAAAAACTGTTTTTT,CASSQLDSPYFNEKLFF
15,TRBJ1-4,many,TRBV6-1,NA,TGTGCCAGCAGGGTCACCGGGACAAGCCATGAAAAACTGTTTTTT,CASRVTGTSHEKLFF
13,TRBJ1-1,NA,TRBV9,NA,TGTGCCAGCAGCGTAGATCCAGGGTCTGAAGCTTTCTTT,CASSVDPGSEAFF
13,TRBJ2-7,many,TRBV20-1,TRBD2,TGCAGTGCTAGGACTAGCGGGGGATACGAGCAGTACTTC,CSARTSGGYEQYF
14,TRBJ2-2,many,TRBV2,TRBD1,TGTGCCAGCAGCCCGACAGGGTTTGCCGGGGAGCTGTTTTTT,CASSPTGFAGELFF
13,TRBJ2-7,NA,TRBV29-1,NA,TGCAGCGTTGAGGGTATAGGGGACTACGAGCAGTACTTC,CSVEGIGDYEQYF
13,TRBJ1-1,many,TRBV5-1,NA,TGCGCCAGCAGCTTTTCGTCCCCCACTGAAGCTTTCTTT,CASSFSSPTEAFF
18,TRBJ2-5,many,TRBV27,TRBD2,TGTGCCAGCAGCCTACTCGGACTAGCGGGGGGAGGTGTGGAGACCCAGTACTTC,CASSLLGLAGGGVETQYF
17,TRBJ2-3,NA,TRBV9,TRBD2,TGTGCCAGCAGCTCTACGACTAGCGGGGGCCCCACAGATACGCAGTATTTT,CASSSTTSGGPTDTQYF
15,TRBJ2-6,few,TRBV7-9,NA,TGTGCCAGCAGCTTCCCAGGGGGGGGGGCCAACGTCCTGACTTTC,CASSFPGGGANVLTF
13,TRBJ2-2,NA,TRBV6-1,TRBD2,TGTGCCAGTGGACTAGGCCGCACCGGGGAGCTGTTTTTT,CASGLGRTGELFF